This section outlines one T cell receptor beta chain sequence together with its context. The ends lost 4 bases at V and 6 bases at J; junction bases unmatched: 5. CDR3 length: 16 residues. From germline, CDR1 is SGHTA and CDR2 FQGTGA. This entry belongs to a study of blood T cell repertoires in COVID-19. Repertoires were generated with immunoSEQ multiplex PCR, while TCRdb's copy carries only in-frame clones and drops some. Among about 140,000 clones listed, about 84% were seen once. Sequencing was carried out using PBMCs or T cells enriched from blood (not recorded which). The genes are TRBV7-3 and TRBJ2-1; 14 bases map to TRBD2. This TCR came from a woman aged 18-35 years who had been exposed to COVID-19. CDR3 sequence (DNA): TGTGCCAGCAGCTCCCGACTAGCGGGAGGGGGCAATGAGCAGTTCTTC. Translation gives CASSSRLAGGGNEQFF.